One T cell receptor (beta chain) is described in this entry. The antigen remains undetermined. The data derive from a study of identifying expanded T cells in peripheral blood. General study findings and limits: About 1.2 clones differed between technical replicates, versus roughly 16 and 20 over time. Across healthy donors, higher total template counts meant significantly greater roughly two-week count variance.

Some clones are missing from TCRdb's copy, which holds only in-frame ones; the method was immunoSEQ multiplex PCR. The sample lists around 95,000 clones, approximately 88% occurring once. Collection occurred without any documented infections or immune events in donors. The V and J ends lost 6 bases and 1 base, in that order; junction bases with no gene match: 4. Per the germline V gene, CDR1 is MNHNY and CDR2 is SVGAGI (reference sequence). The CDR3 covers 15 residues. V usage is TRBV6-6 and J usage is TRBJ2-3; 10 bases are a match to TRBD2. The origin of this receptor is a person aged 18 to 75 in good health. The source material was blood. The CDR3 DNA reads TGTGCCAGCAGCTCCGGGACTAGCGGCACAGATACGCAGTATTTT. Its protein is CASSSGTSGTDTQYF.